Below are 19 T cell receptor beta chains sequenced from a single sample in a study of tumor-infiltrating lymphocytes in primary liver carcinoma (dated by TCRdb to 2016 to 2017). Without any cell sorting, total RNA and DNA were co-extracted from about 20-30 mg of bulk tissue using the AllPrep DNA/RNA mini kit. The instrument given in TCRdb is Illumina HiSeq 2500. Starting from approximately 460 ng total RNA, TCRbeta-specific cDNA was produced by reverse transcription with a constant-region primer and ProtoScript II reverse transcriptase. The TCRbeta libraries were prepared through three rounds of nested multiplex PCR following a slightly modified ARM-PCR procedure. The first two PCR rounds used multiplex TRBV1-TRBV30 forward primers with a Cbeta reverse primer, each for 10 to 11 cycles. Starting from the raw public reads, TCRdb applied fastp trimming at Q25, assembled clones with MiXCR and retained in-frame beta chains. Rows are combined by CDR3 protein, so each entry shows the most common genes and DNA. In all, the sample holds about 54,000 distinct CDR3 sequences, and 60% to 75% of those were seen once. The top ten clones comprise 25% of the sample.

The material sequenced was liver tumor tissue from sampling region 2. The intended sense of this specimen's cell subset or site label: tumor region T2, inferior pole. All receptors come from a man in his forties with primary liver carcinoma and hepatitis B virus infection.

Comments on this clonotype: This could be a read error, since a much larger clone is one nucleotide away. The gene calls are TRBV28 and TRBJ2-1, with D perhaps matching TRBD1 (6 bases). The CDR3 loop spans 14 amino acids. The V gene's germline CDR1 is MDHEN and CDR2 SYDVKM. V gave up 6 bases and J gave up 3 bases, with 12 bases separating them. As DNA, the CDR3 is TGTGCCAGCAGCCCACTCAGGGGCTACAATGAGCAGTTCTTC. It encodes CASSPLRGYNEQFF. The variable domain in full, completed from reference TRBV28 and TRBJ2-1, reads DVKVTQSSRYLVKRTGEKVFLECVQDMDHENMFWYRQDPGLGLRLIYFSYDVKMKEKGDIPEGYSVSREKKERFSLILESASTNQTSMYLCASSPLRGYNEQFFGPGTRLTVL.

By frequency in the sample, this clonotype is medium-sized. V usage is TRBV11-3 and J usage is TRBJ2-7; 7 bases fit TRBD2. In germline, CDR1 is SGHNT, CDR2 YENEEA. The V segment lost 5 bases and the J segment 1 base; nucleotides outside the gene matches: 8. This CDR3 is 15 amino acids long. The CDR3 DNA sequence: TGTGCCAGCAGCACCGGACTAGGGGCGTCCTACGAGCAGTACTTC. This translates into CASSTGLGASYEQYF.

There are many counts of this clonotype. The conserved phenylalanine or tryptophan is not found at the CDR3 terminus, so this likely reflects a read error. The rearrangement links TRBV11-2 to TRBJ2-1; D gene unclear. The V gene lost 1 base and the J gene lost 7 bases, with 5 bases spanning the gap. CDR3 length: 12 residues. Per germline, CDR1 SGHAT and CDR2 FQNNGV. CDR3 loop: CASSLVGNEQFS. DNA of the CDR3: TGTGCCAGCAGCTTAGTGGGGAATGAGCAGTTCTCC.

As concerns this clonotype: This likely comes from a read error, as the CDR3 has no conserved phenylalanine or tryptophan at its end. V and J are TRBV6-6 and TRBJ2-7, with D possibly called TRBD1 or TRBD2 (6 bases each). The length of the CDR3 is 15 residues. V lost 2 bases to trimming and J lost 6 bases, with 17 bases between them. Looked up from germline, CDR1 is MNHNY and CDR2 is SVGAGI (reference sequence). The CDR3 nucleotides are TGTGCCAGCAGTTACCGAGACAGGAGGGCCAGCGAGCAGTACATC. It specifies CASSYRDRRASEQYI.

This chain connects TRBV11-2 to TRBJ2-7; no reliable D call. This CDR3 spans 14 amino acids. The ends were cut back, 11 bases at V and 1 base at J, with 18 bases in the middle. Per germline, CDR1 SGHAT and CDR2 FQNNGV. For the CDR3, the DNA is TGTGCCGGTAGCTTAGTACTCCTGTCCTACGAGCAGTACTTC. Translating it yields CAGSLVLLSYEQYF.

Note on this clonotype: The junction differs from germline at one of its ends, possibly a read error. This chain joins TRBV29-1 and TRBJ2-5; weak D call: TRBD1 (6 bases). The CDR3 covers 13 residues. Germline CDR1 and CDR2: SQVTM and ANQGSEA. CDR3 loop: CSVGQQIRETQHF. CDR3 coding DNA: TGCAGCGTAGGACAGCAGATTAGAGAGACCCAGCACTTT. The full variable domain, rest sourced from reference TRBV29-1 and TRBJ2-5, is SAVISQKPSRDICQRGTSLTIQCQVDSQVTMMFWYRQQPGQSLTLIATANQGSEATYESGFVIDKFPISRPNLTFSTLTVSNMSPEDSSIYLCSVGQQIRETQHFGPGTRLLVL.

Comment on this clonotype: The final CDR3 position lacks the conserved phenylalanine or tryptophan, pointing to a likely read error. V and J are TRBV4-1 and TRBJ2-1; TRBD1 might be the D (5 bases). The CDR3 spans 19 residues. The germline V gene has CDR1 MGHRA and CDR2 YSYEKL. V was clipped by 5 bases and J by 1 base, with 24 bases between them. The chain's CDR3 is CASSFGRGHPYLSYNEQFS. The CDR3 DNA is TGCGCCAGCAGCTTTGGTAGGGGCCACCCATACTTATCCTACAATGAGCAGTTCTCC.

The table lists this clonotype with many counts. The V call is TRBV12-3 or TRBV12-4, the J call TRBJ2-3; D is unresolved. The CDR3 extends over 14 amino acids. With 7 bases removed from V and 0 bases from J, the gap between germline ends came to 11 bases. The CDR3 loop reads CASKKVLSTDTQYF. CDR3 sequence (DNA): TGTGCCAGCAAAAAGGTTCTGAGCACAGATACGCAGTATTTT.

This clonotype was seen ten or more times. This chain joins TRBV5-1 and TRBJ2-7, with a weak D call TRBD1 (6 bases). V shed 4 bases and J shed 3 bases, with 11 bases lying between them. Per germline, CDR1 SGHRS and CDR2 YFSETQ. This CDR3 contains 13 residues. CDR3 bases: TGCGCCAGCAGCCCTACAGGGTACTACGAGCAGTACTTC. Translation gives CASSPTGYYEQYF.

In the case of this clonotype: A read error may account for a junction end that differs from germline. The rearrangement uses TRBV4-1 and TRBJ2-2; D unresolved. The CDR3 length is 14 residues. Germline V CDR1 and CDR2: MGHRA, YSYEKL. Written as DNA, the CDR3 is TGCGTCAGCAGCCAAGACAATGGGGTCGGGGAGCTGTTTTTT. Its protein product is CVSSQDNGVGELFF.

This clonotype showed up just a few times. One base away lies a much larger clone, so this may be a sequencing read error. The V and J genes are TRBV4-1 and TRBJ2-7; D perhaps matches TRBD1 (6 bases). From germline, CDR1 is MGHRA and CDR2 YSYEKL. CDR3 size: 14 residues. V was pared by 4 bases and J by 5 bases, with 15 bases between. The CDR3 region is CASSPLGRGHEQYF. CDR3 bases: TGCGCCAGCAGCCCCCTGGGCAGGGGCCACGAGCAGTACTTC.

In this sample, this clonotype turned up once. No conserved phenylalanine or tryptophan ends this CDR3, so it is likely a read error. The chain is built from TRBV4-1 and TRBJ1-5, with D maybe TRBD1 (6 bases). This CDR3 region has 13 residues. Germline values: CDR1 MGHRA, CDR2 YSYEKL. Trimming removed 4 bases at V and 7 bases at J, with 11 bases between. The CDR3 sequence is CASSRVRGQPQHL. CDR3 nucleotide sequence: TGCGCCAGCAGCCGAGTTAGGGGGCAGCCCCAGCATCTT.

Of note for this clonotype: The CDR3 carries no conserved terminal phenylalanine or tryptophan, so it likely arises from a read error. V is TRBV11-2 and J is TRBJ2-2, with TRBD1 matching 9 bases. The CDR3 spans 17 residues. V dropped 3 bases and J dropped 13; count of bases not matched to a gene: 18. Germline loops: CDR1 SGHAT, CDR2 FQNNGV. For the CDR3, the DNA is TGTGCCAGCAGCTTTGATCGGGACAGGGTCGGCACCGGAGTGCTGTTTATT. Protein sequence: CASSFDRDRVGTGVLFI.

Regarding this clonotype: A much more abundant neighbour one base away suggests this may be a read error. The V call is TRBV28, the J call TRBJ1-2; 8 positions match TRBD1. CDR3 length: 14 amino acids. Germline V gene data show CDR1 as MDHEN and CDR2 as SYDVKM. The V gene end was trimmed by 10 bases and the J gene end by 4 bases; junction bases not matched to a gene: 11. The CDR3 spells CANRAGGAAYGYTF. In nucleotides, the CDR3 is TGTGCCAACAGGGCAGGGGGCGCGGCCTATGGCTACACCTTC.

As concerns this clonotype: This could be a read error, since a much larger clone is one nucleotide away. The chain carries TRBV7-8 and TRBJ1-2, with a weak D call TRBD1 (5 bases). The CDR3 loop spans 13 amino acids. V lost 7 bases and J lost 2, with 11 bases in between. Germline lookup yields CDR1 SGHVS and CDR2 FQNEAQ. The CDR3 bases are TGTGCCAGCAATTTGGGACGGAACTATGGCTACACCTTC. Encoded protein: CASNLGRNYGYTF.

The chain recombines TRBV20-1 with TRBJ2-3; D not resolved. Germline V gene data show CDR1 as DFQATT and CDR2 as SNEGSKA (reference sequence). The CDR3 has 14 amino acids. V was clipped by 2 bases and J by 5 bases, with 14 bases between them. The CDR3 DNA is TGCAGTGCTAGAATACCCTCCGGCGGAGATACGCAGTATTTT. Protein product: CSARIPSGGDTQYF.

About this clonotype itself: A much larger clonotype is one base distant, so this may be a read error. This chain joins TRBV28 and TRBJ1-2; tentative D call: TRBD1 (6 bases). Germline V gene data show CDR1 as MDHEN and CDR2 as SYDVKM. There are 11 residues in the CDR3. The CDR3 loop is CAIQGLGGYIF. CDR3 coding DNA: TGTGCCATACAGGGCCTGGGTGGCTACATCTTC.

The V and J genes are TRBV4-1 and TRBJ2-2; the D is unclear. V lost 0 bases and J lost 7, with 9 bases in between. Germline V gene lookup returns CDR1 MGHRA and CDR2 YSYEKL. The CDR3 runs 14 residues. The CDR3 sequence: CASSQDSQVGELFF. In nucleotides, the CDR3 is TGCGCCAGCAGCCAAGATTCTCAAGTCGGGGAGCTGTTTTTT.

The rearrangement uses TRBV11-2 and TRBJ2-1, with D possibly matching TRBD1 (5 bases). V was shortened by 0 bases and J by 6 bases, with 9 bases between the two germline ends. CDR3 length: 14 residues. Per germline, CDR1 SGHAT and CDR2 FQNNGV. CDR3 nucleotides: TGTGCCAGCAGCTTAGACCCTGGGGCCAATGAGCAGTTCTTC. It yields the protein CASSLDPGANEQFF.